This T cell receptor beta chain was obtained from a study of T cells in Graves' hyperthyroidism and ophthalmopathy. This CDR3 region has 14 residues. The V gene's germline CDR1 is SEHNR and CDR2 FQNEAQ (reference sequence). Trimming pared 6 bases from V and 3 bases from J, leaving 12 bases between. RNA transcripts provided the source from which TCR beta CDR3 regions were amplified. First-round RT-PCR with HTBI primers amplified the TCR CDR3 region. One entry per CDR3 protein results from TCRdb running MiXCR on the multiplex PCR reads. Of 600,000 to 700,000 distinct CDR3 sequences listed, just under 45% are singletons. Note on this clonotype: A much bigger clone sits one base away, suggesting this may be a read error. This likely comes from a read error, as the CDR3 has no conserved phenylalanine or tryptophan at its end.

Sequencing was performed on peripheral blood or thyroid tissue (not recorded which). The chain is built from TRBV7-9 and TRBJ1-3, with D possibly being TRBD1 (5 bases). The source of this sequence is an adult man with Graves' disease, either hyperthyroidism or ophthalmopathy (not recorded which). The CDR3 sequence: CASSEGGGGNTIYL. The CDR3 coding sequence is TGTGCCAGCAGTGAAGGCGGGGGTGGAAACACCATATATTTA.